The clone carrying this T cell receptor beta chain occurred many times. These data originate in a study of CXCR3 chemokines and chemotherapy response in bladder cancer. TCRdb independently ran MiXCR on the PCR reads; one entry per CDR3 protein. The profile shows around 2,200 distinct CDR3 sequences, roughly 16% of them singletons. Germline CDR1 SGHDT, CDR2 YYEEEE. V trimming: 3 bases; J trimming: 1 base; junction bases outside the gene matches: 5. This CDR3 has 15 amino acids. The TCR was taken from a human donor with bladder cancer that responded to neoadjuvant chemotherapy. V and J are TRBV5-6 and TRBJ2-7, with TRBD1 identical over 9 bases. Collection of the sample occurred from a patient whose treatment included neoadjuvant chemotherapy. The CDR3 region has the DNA TGTGCCAGCAGCTACCGGGACAGGGAGTCCTACGAGCAGTACTTC. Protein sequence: CASSYRDRESYEQYF.